This TCR beta chain was documented in a study of Ad26.COV2.S vaccination and SARS-CoV-2 variants (dated by TCRdb to 2020 to 2023). In the study overall: Donors in the vaccine arm were drawn from COV1001, a phase I-IIa trial of Ad26.COV2.S in healthy adults that was multicentre, randomized, double-blind and placebo-controlled. Sequencing of the TCRbeta repertoire served to evaluate the specificity and breadth of SARS-CoV-2-reactive T cell receptors following Ad26.COV2.S vaccination. Ad26.COV2.S was administered intramuscularly at a dose of 5x10^10 or 1x10^11 viral particles, either as one shot or as two shots given 56 days apart. Trial participants were randomized into five groups of five, in which low-dose or high-dose Ad26.COV2.S was given once or twice, or placebo was given on both occasions. The TCR-sequenced set comprised about 32 samples: approximately 20 Ad26.COV2.S vaccine recipients, 5 placebo recipients and 8 SARS-CoV-2 convalescent individuals. Investigators did not know the trial group allocation while performing experiments and assessing outcomes.

General study outcomes and caveats: Compared with placebo recipients, Ad26.COV2.S recipients showed higher spike-specific TCR breadth (P = 0.0014). The authors noted that the TCR breadth and depth analyses may have underestimated total T cell responses. After vaccination, substantial breadth of spike-specific CD8+ and CD4+ T cell responses was reported. Comparing responses between vaccine doses or regimens was not something the study was powered to do. Comparable non-spike TCR breadth was observed between vaccine and placebo recipients, consistent with only spike being contained in the vaccine.

This clone is a singleton in its sample. It has no known antigen specificity. No base-level quality is on record; no much larger clone is a single base apart. The immunoSEQ Assay was the method used to sequence TCRbeta CDR3 regions. After extraction, genomic DNA underwent amplification by bias-controlled multiplex PCR, followed by high-throughput sequencing. On the authors' methods: Collapsing and filtering of sequences were performed to quantify the absolute abundance of each unique TCRbeta CDR3 region. T cell fraction was estimated by normalizing TCRbeta template counts to usable DNA, with usable DNA measured through amplification of reference genes found in all nucleated cells. Repertoire TCRs were annotated as SARS-CoV-2-specific when V gene, CDR3 amino acid sequence and J gene were exactly matched to a known reactive TCR set. The reference SARS-CoV-2 TCR set was obtained from MIRA and was filtered for enrichment in COVID-19-positive ImmuneCODE repertoires, whereby public or cross-reactive TCRs were removed. Using the MIRA antigens, annotated TCRs were further analysed by specific ORF or by position within an ORF. Breadth was defined as annotated unique rearrangements over total unique productive rearrangements; depth was the summed frequency of those rearrangements. Group comparisons of TCR breadth used two-sided Wilcoxon rank-sum tests. In its TCRdb copy, this immuneACCESS table keeps in-frame sequences only and misses some clones. Where compared with another copy, unresolved V genes explain less than half of these, and the others have no known cause. The V and J calls and clone size come from that table; D and trimming were worked out from the DNA. Present in this sample are about 680,000 clones, roughly nine tenths of which were seen just once. The top ten clones comprise approximately 1.5% of the sample.

The treatment or condition label, as the study defines it: around 19 received Ad26.COV2.S at low or high dose, single or two shots; a few received placebo; per-sample allocation not given. For vaccine and placebo recipients, repertoires were sequenced using samples collected on day 63 after the first injection. In Cohort 1b, more than 20 adults aged 18-55 years were enrolled at a single site in Boston, USA, between 29 July and 7 August 2020. Ad26.COV2.S was a replication-incompetent adenovirus type 26 vector that expressed a prefusion-stabilized SARS-CoV-2 spike protein derived from the original Wuhan strain. The junction shows trimming of 5 bases on V and 1 base on J, and the gene matches do not reach 17 bases of it. Reading the germline V gene gives CDR1 SGHVS and CDR2 FNYEAQ. From its cysteine to its phenylalanine, the CDR3 spans 19 amino acids. Only the CDR3 DNA stays, 57 bases, in frame from base 1.

The TCR comes from a person aged 18-65 years who received the Ad26.COV2.S COVID-19 vaccine or a placebo. The receptor chain draws on TRBV7-6 and TRBJ2-3, and 8 bases in between align with TRBD1. This material consisted of peripheral blood, taken in a trial of Ad26.COV2.S vaccine versus placebo. The CDR3 reads as follows: CASSQGQAHTKTRTDTQYF. Read as DNA, the sequence is TGTGCCAGCAGCCAGGGACAGGCTCACACTAAGACCCGCACAGATACGCAGTATTTT.